The rows below give T cell receptor beta chains drawn from one sample of a study of CD8+ T cells in alopecia areata. Some clones are missing from TCRdb's copy, which holds only in-frame ones; the method was immunoSEQ multiplex PCR. The sample includes 150,000 to 200,000 clones, approximately 59% of them seen just once. The source material was CD4+ T cells sorted from blood, sampled at week 0. These TCRs come from a human donor with alopecia areata. Each CDR3 is given with its conserved first and last residue. A D gene is named only where the DNA matches it firmly. Clone size is stated in some rows and not others, as once, few, many or a class when expanded.

V,J,D,size,CDR3,DNA
TRBV4-1,TRBJ1-4,TRBD1,-,CASSQRDRESEKLFF,TGCGCCAGCAGCCAAAGGGACAGAGAATCTGAAAAACTGTTTTTT
TRBV29-1,TRBJ1-1,TRBD1,-,CSATDRADTEAFF,TGCAGCGCGACTGACAGGGCTGACACTGAAGCTTTCTTT
TRBV30,TRBJ2-2,TRBD1,-,CAWSPGTGAGELFF,TGTGCCTGGAGTCCCGGGACAGGGGCCGGGGAGCTGTTTTTC
TRBV5-4,TRBJ1-2,-,-,CASSWSRGSNGYTF,TGTGCCAGCAGCTGGAGCCGCGGGTCCAATGGCTACACCTTC
TRBV13,TRBJ2-3,-,-,CASSPEQGTDTQYF,TGTGCCAGCAGCCCTGAACAGGGCACAGATACGCAGTATTTT
TRBV7-2,TRBJ2-1,-,few,CASSLDVGSYNEQFF,TGTGCCAGCAGCTTAGACGTGGGGTCCTACAATGAGCAGTTCTTC
TRBV11-3,TRBJ2-5,-,-,CASSPQAGSGETQYF,TGTGCCAGCAGCCCTCAGGCCGGGTCGGGAGAGACCCAGTACTTC
TRBV4-1,TRBJ2-1,-,few,CASSLRMVGGQGNEQFF,TGCGCCAGCAGCCTAAGGATGGTGGGGGGGCAGGGGAATGAGCAGTTCTTC
TRBV7-8,TRBJ1-4,TRBD1,-,CASSLGQGGEKLFF,TGTGCCAGCAGCCTGGGACAGGGGGGTGAAAAACTGTTTTTT
TRBV19,TRBJ1-3,TRBD1,few,CASSIGQGGTGNTIYF,TGTGCCAGTAGTATTGGTCAGGGGGGTACTGGAAACACCATATATTTT